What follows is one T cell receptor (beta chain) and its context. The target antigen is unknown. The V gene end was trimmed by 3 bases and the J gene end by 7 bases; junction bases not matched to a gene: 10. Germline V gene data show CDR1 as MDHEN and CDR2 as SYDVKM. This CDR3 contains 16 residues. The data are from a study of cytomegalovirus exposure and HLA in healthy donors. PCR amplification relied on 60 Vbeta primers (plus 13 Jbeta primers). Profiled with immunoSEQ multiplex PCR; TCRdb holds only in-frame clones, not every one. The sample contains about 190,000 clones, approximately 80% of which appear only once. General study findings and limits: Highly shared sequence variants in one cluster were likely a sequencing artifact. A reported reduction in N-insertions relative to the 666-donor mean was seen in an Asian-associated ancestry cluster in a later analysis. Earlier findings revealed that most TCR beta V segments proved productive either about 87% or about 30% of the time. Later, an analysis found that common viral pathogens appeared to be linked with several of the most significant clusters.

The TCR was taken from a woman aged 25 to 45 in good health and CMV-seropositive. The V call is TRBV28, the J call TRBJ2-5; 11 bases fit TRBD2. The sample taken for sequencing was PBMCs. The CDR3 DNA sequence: TGTGCCAGCAGTTTGGCCGGGACTAGCGGCCGACGGACCCAGTACTTC. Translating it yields CASSLAGTSGRRTQYF.